Following are 17 T cell receptor beta chains from one sample sequenced in a study of CD8 T cells in Susac syndrome. Reverse transcription of about 0.45 to 1 ug RNA used random hexamers. Each CDR3 protein gets one entry after TCRdb re-called the immunoSEQ multiplex PCR reads with MiXCR. The sample contains 150,000 to 250,000 distinct CDR3 sequences, over 90% of which appear only once. Sequencing was carried out using CD4+ T cells from PBMCs. These receptors originate from a human donor with multiple sclerosis.

The chain links TRBV18 to TRBJ1-4, with TRBD1 identical over 9 bases. Germline assignment: CDR1 KGHSH and CDR2 LQKENI. The CDR3 sequence is 16 residues long. V lost 3 bases to trimming and J lost 2 bases; unmatched junction nucleotides: 4. CDR3 amino acids: CASSPTGGTTNEKLFF. The CDR3 DNA follows: TGTGCCAGCTCACCGACAGGGGGAACGACTAATGAAAAACTGTTTTTT. The variable domain in full, with the rest retrieved from reference TRBV18 and TRBJ1-4, is NAGVMQNPRHLVRRRGQEARLRCSPMKGHSHVYWYRQLPEEGLKFMVYLQKENIIDESGMPKERFSAEFPKEGPSILRIQQVVRGDSAAYFCASSPTGGTTNEKLFFGSGTQLSVL.

The V call is TRBV12-3 or TRBV12-4, the J call TRBJ1-6, with D uncertain. V lost 5 bases, J lost 8 bases, and 13 bases lay in between. This CDR3 comprises 14 residues. The CDR3 sequence: CASSPDGMDSPLHF. DNA for the CDR3: TGTGCCAGCAGTCCTGACGGGATGGATTCACCCCTCCACTTT.

The chain carries TRBV20-1 and TRBJ1-6; D is unclear. Trimming left V 5 bases short and J 1 base short, with 6 bases between. The V gene's germline CDR1 is DFQATT and CDR2 SNEGSKA (reference sequence). The CDR3 consists of 13 residues. The CDR3 DNA is TGCAGTGCTCTGGGATCCTATAATTCACCCCTCCACTTT. Amino acid sequence: CSALGSYNSPLHF.

The CDR3 bases are TGTGCCTCCGACAGTTCCCCCACATTGAACACTGAAGCTTTCTTT. This gives the protein CASDSSPTLNTEAFF. The genes are TRBV30 and TRBJ1-1; TRBD1 might be the D (5 bases). Germline CDR1 GTSNPN, CDR2 SVGIG (reference sequence). Deletions cut 7 bases from V and 0 bases from J, with 18 bases between. This CDR3 is built from 15 residues.

The chain recombines TRBV3-1 with TRBJ2-5; D not certain. The V gene lost 2 bases and the J gene lost 5 bases, with 12 bases spanning the gap. This CDR3 is built from 14 residues. CDR1 is LGHDT, CDR2 YNNKEL, per germline (reference sequence). CDR3 amino acids: CASSQSSAGETQYF. For the CDR3, the DNA is TGTGCCAGCAGCCAAAGCTCGGCCGGGGAGACCCAGTACTTC.

The rearrangement joins TRBV30 to TRBJ2-7; 7 nucleotides align to TRBD1. Unmatched junction bases numbered 4, after V lost 5 bases and J lost 3 bases. The CDR3 consists of 12 residues. Per germline, CDR1 GTSNPN and CDR2 SVGIG (reference sequence). CDR3 in amino acids: CAWAGGGYEQYF. DNA of the CDR3: TGTGCCTGGGCAGGGGGTGGCTACGAGCAGTACTTC.

This chain joins TRBV7-2 and TRBJ2-1, with D tentatively TRBD2 (6 bases). Germline lookup yields CDR1 SGHTA and CDR2 FQGNSA. CDR3 length: 15 amino acids. V lost 5 bases and J lost 4, with 15 bases in between. Here the CDR3 reads CASSTRLGGYNEQFF. CDR3 DNA sequence: TGTGCCAGCAGCACCCGACTAGGAGGTTACAATGAGCAGTTCTTC.

For the CDR3, the DNA is TGTGCCACTTTACCGGGACGGTCGCAGTATTTT. Protein product: CATLPGRSQYF. The chain joins TRBV6-1 to TRBJ2-3; D is possibly TRBD1 or TRBD2 (5 bases each). The V end lost 10 bases, the J end lost 10 bases, and 15 bases lay between the germline ends. This CDR3 has 11 residues. Germline V lookup: CDR1 MNHNS, CDR2 SASEGT.

The CDR3 loop is CSARDPGGPYGYTF. The CDR3 DNA sequence: TGCAGTGCTAGAGATCCGGGGGGGCCCTATGGCTACACCTTC. The chain uses TRBV20-1 and TRBJ1-2; TRBD1 might be the D (6 bases). V lost 0 bases and J lost 4, with 12 bases in between. This CDR3 comprises 14 residues. Germline-derived CDR1 and CDR2 are DFQATT and SNEGSKA (reference sequence).

The chain links TRBV4-2 to TRBJ2-5, with 8 nucleotides matching TRBD1. The CDR3 covers 15 residues. V shed 4 bases, J shed 4 bases, and the junction held 8 bases outside the gene matches. Germline V lookup: CDR1 LGHNA, CDR2 YNFKEQ. The CDR3 sequence is CASSPTGQGGETQYF. Written as DNA, the CDR3 is TGTGCCAGCAGCCCTACCGGACAGGGTGGAGAGACCCAGTACTTC.

The chain has TRBV2 and TRBJ2-5; the D gene is possibly TRBD1 (6 bases). The CDR3 is made up of 13 amino acids. The V end was cut by 1 base, the J end by 6 bases, with 9 bases between. Germline CDR1 reads SNHLY; CDR2 reads FYNNEI. CDR3 coding DNA: TGTGCCAGCAGTGAAGGGCAGGGGCAGACCCAGTACTTC. Translation: CASSEGQGQTQYF.

The gene calls are TRBV7-2 and TRBJ2-4; no definite D call. Trimming left V 5 bases short and J 6 bases short, with 11 bases between. Germline CDR1 and CDR2: SGHTA and FQGNSA. The CDR3 sequence is 13 residues long. The CDR3 DNA reads as TGTGCCAGCAGCAACGACATCACAAACATTCAGTACTTC. This translates into CASSNDITNIQYF.

The chain links TRBV15 to TRBJ1-1; 9 bases map to TRBD1. J gave up 5 bases and V 2 bases, and 3 bases lay outside the gene matches. The germline gives CDR1 LNHNV, CDR2 YYDKDF (reference sequence). The CDR3 totals 14 residues. The CDR3 sequence: CATSRRQGGTEAFF. As DNA, the CDR3 is TGTGCCACCAGCAGAAGACAGGGGGGGACTGAAGCTTTCTTT.

J is TRBJ2-7 and V is TRBV30; D remains unclear. Germline CDR1 reads GTSNPN; CDR2 reads SVGIG (reference sequence). CDR3 size: 12 residues. V was trimmed by 2 bases and J by 3 bases, leaving 8 bases between them. CDR3 sequence reads: CAWSQVVYEQYF. CDR3 sequence (DNA): TGTGCCTGGAGTCAGGTAGTCTACGAGCAGTACTTC.

The rearrangement uses TRBV12-3 or TRBV12-4 and TRBJ2-7; tentatively, D is TRBD1 or TRBD2 (5 bases each). V lost 6 bases to trimming and J lost 7 bases, with 13 bases between them. This CDR3 is built from 12 residues. This CDR3 is CASRYRGGEQYF. DNA for the CDR3: TGTGCCAGCAGATATCGGGGCGGGGAGCAGTACTTC.

The V call is TRBV20-1, the J call TRBJ2-1; the D is unclear. Trimming took 5 bases from V and 0 from J, leaving 5 bases between them. Germline V lookup: CDR1 DFQATT, CDR2 SNEGSKA (reference sequence). This CDR3 spans 12 amino acids. The CDR3 reads CSAANSYNEQFF. The CDR3 bases are TGCAGTGCTGCTAACTCCTACAATGAGCAGTTCTTC.

This clonotype showed up just once. This sequence joins TRBV30 and TRBJ1-1, with unresolved D. The CDR3 has 11 amino acids. V was shortened by 5 bases and J by 8 bases, with 12 bases between the two germline ends. CDR1 is GTSNPN and CDR2 is SVGIG in the germline V gene (reference sequence). The CDR3 coding sequence is TGTGCCTGGGGACCGCTACTAGAAGCTTTCTTT. This sequence encodes CAWGPLLEAFF. Variable domain in full (rest from reference TRBV30 and TRBJ1-1): SQTIHQWPATLVQPVGSPLSLECTVEGTSNPNLYWYRQAAGRGLQLLFYSVGIGQISSEVPQNLSASRPQDRQFILSSKKLLLSDSGFYLCAWGPLLEAFFGQGTRLTVV.